This TCR beta chain was retrieved from a study of blood T cell repertoires in COVID-19. The overall study: T cells, B-cell-depleted T cells, or PBMCs supplied cDNA or gDNA.

The CDR3 is 15 residues long. Germline trimming cut 4 bases from V and 7 bases from J; bases unmatched to any gene: 7. CDR1 is MNHEY and CDR2 is SMNVEV in the germline V gene (reference sequence). As processed by the authors: Nucleated cell number was recorded as an estimate derived from reference gene primer amplification. Some clones are missing from TCRdb's copy, which holds only in-frame ones; the method was immunoSEQ multiplex PCR. V and J calls and clone size are given by that table; D and trimming were obtained from the DNA. The table shows 350,000 to 450,000 clones, with roughly 86% occurring only once.

The source material was peripheral blood. The gene calls are TRBV27 and TRBJ2-2, with 9 bases lining up with TRBD1. The TCR sequence derives from a woman in her sixties or seventies with COVID-19, enrolled during active disease. The CDR3 loop is CASSSRDRVVGELFF. For the CDR3, the DNA is TGTGCCAGCAGTTCCCGGGACAGGGTTGTCGGGGAGCTGTTTTTT.